This passage covers 15 T cell receptor beta chains from one sample sequenced in a study of blood T cell repertoires in COVID-19. Sequenced by immunoSEQ multiplex PCR; TCRdb stores in-frame clones only, minus some. The sample has some 700,000 clones; approximately 90% are singletons. The sequenced sample was peripheral blood. All receptors derive from a woman between 18 and 30 years old with acute or convalescent COVID-19.

The chain combines TRBV7-3 with TRBJ2-1, with 10 bases that match TRBD1. V lost 4 bases and J lost 4; bases outside the gene matches: 1. The CDR3 is made up of 14 amino acids. Germline assignment: CDR1 SGHTA and CDR2 FQGTGA. CDR3 sequence: CASSWDRGYNEQFF. CDR3 nucleotides: TGTGCCAGCAGCTGGGACAGGGGTTACAATGAGCAGTTCTTC.

The genes are TRBV25-1 and TRBJ2-5, with 7 bases that match TRBD2. The CDR3 has 13 residues. Per germline, CDR1 MGHDK and CDR2 SYGVNS. The V and J ends lost 5 bases and 6 bases, in that order; junction bases with no gene match: 6. The CDR3, as DNA: TGTGCCAGCAGTTGGAGCGGGGAAAAGACCCAGTACTTC. Protein product: CASSWSGEKTQYF.

The sample holds a few counts of this clone. The genes are TRBV21-1 and TRBJ1-1; no DNA check was done on the table's D call, TRBD1. TRBV21-1 is flagged as a pseudogene. The CDR3 has 15 residues. CDR3 residues: CASSTPLDRGNEAFF. The CDR3 coding sequence is TGTGCCAGCAGCACTCCTTTGGACAGGGGAAACGAAGCTTTCTTT.

The chain employs TRBV24-1 and TRBJ2-2, with D maybe TRBD2 (6 bases). The V gene's germline CDR1 is KGHDR and CDR2 SFDVKD. Trimming took off 0 bases at V and 0 bases at J, with 10 bases between the two ends. The CDR3 is made up of 17 amino acids. CDR3 coding DNA: TGTGCCACCAGTGATTTGAGCGGGTTCGCGAACACCGGGGAGCTGTTTTTT. It encodes CATSDLSGFANTGELFF.

This chain links TRBV30 with TRBJ1-1, with D hard to call. The V end was cut by 7 bases, the J end by 4 bases, with 19 bases between. The CDR3 covers 14 residues. Per germline, CDR1 GTSNPN and CDR2 SVGIG (reference sequence). CDR3 nucleotide sequence: TGTGCCTCCACTTACCGTTGGTTGGTCACTGAAGCTTTCTTT. Translating it yields CASTYRWLVTEAFF. Combining the CDR3 with reference TRBV30 and TRBJ1-1 gives the whole variable domain SQTIHQWPATLVQPVGSPLSLECTVEGTSNPNLYWYRQAAGRGLQLLFYSVGIGQISSEVPQNLSASRPQDRQFILSSKKLLLSDSGFYLCASTYRWLVTEAFFGQGTRLTVV.

The V call is TRBV10-3, the J call TRBJ2-7, with TRBD2 matching over 9 bases. CDR1 ENHRY and CDR2 SYGVKD come from the germline V gene. CDR3 length: 18 residues. Trimming at V came to 4 bases and at J to 4 bases, leaving 17 bases not matched to a gene. CDR3 amino acids: CAISVLSAGGTTTYEQYF. The DNA of the CDR3 is TGTGCCATCAGTGTCCTCTCCGCGGGGGGGACCACCACGTACGAGCAGTACTTC.

The chain links TRBV6-6 to TRBJ1-4; unclear D gene. The CDR3 is 14 amino acids. The V end was cut by 0 bases, the J end by 8 bases, with 10 bases between. The germline V gene has CDR1 MNHNY and CDR2 SVGAGI (reference sequence). In nucleotides, the CDR3 is TGTGCCAGCAGTTACTCGGAGGGTGGGGAAAAACTGTTTTTT. Translation gives CASSYSEGGEKLFF.

The chain uses TRBV5-8 and TRBJ2-1, with D unresolved. V lost 4 bases, J lost 1 base, and 9 bases lay in between. This CDR3 has 14 amino acids. Germline V lookup: CDR1 SGHTS, CDR2 YDEGEE. The CDR3: CASSIDWSYNEQFF. The CDR3 bases are TGTGCCAGCAGCATCGACTGGTCCTACAATGAGCAGTTCTTC.

The rearrangement joins TRBV20-1 to TRBJ1-1; D ambiguous. Trimming shortened V by 3 bases and J by 1 base, and 6 bases separated the two germline ends. Germline V lookup: CDR1 DFQATT, CDR2 SNEGSKA (reference sequence). CDR3 length equals 12 residues. The CDR3, as DNA: TGCAGTGCTAGTACGGGGAACACTGAAGCTTTCTTT. The encoded protein is CSASTGNTEAFF.

J is TRBJ2-1 and V is TRBV21-1; whether TRBD1, the table's D call, matches the DNA was not checked. TRBV21-1 is listed as a pseudogene. The CDR3 is 20 amino acids. The CDR3 reads CASSKGQGQVLYRSYNEQFF. Here the CDR3 DNA reads TGTGCCAGCAGCAAAGGACAGGGCCAAGTACTATATCGCTCCTACAATGAGCAGTTCTTC.

V gene TRBV2 combines with J gene TRBJ1-1, with 8 bases matching TRBD1. The CDR3 contains 14 residues. The ends lost 5 bases at V and 3 bases at J; junction bases unmatched: 5. Germline assignment: CDR1 SNHLY and CDR2 FYNNEI. CDR3 region: CASSITGGDTEAFF. CDR3 sequence (DNA): TGTGCCAGCAGTATTACAGGGGGAGACACTGAAGCTTTCTTT.

The V and J genes are TRBV12-5 and TRBJ1-4; TRBD1 matches 8 bases. CDR1 LGHNT and CDR2 FRNRAP come from the germline V gene. The CDR3 has 19 amino acids. Trimming at V came to 6 bases and at J to 4 bases, leaving 19 bases not matched to a gene. CDR3 in DNA: TGTGCTAGTGGCCTCGTTTTTGGGACAGGCGGTGCAGATAATGAAAAACTGTTTTTT. Translated, it gives CASGLVFGTGGADNEKLFF.

Notes on this clone: The sample carries other DNA sequences with the same CDR3. The chain employs TRBV5-1 and TRBJ2-5, with 11 nucleotides matching TRBD2. The CDR3 sequence is 14 residues long. Germline assignment: CDR1 SGHRS and CDR2 YFSETQ. J was trimmed by 3 bases and V by 2 bases; bases with no gene match: 0. CDR3 region: CASSLLAGEETQYF. The DNA of the CDR3 is TGCGCCAGCAGCTTACTAGCGGGGGAAGAGACCCAGTACTTC.

This clone occurred a few times. The chain recombines TRBV2 with TRBJ1-3; D remains ambiguous. Germline loops: CDR1 SNHLY, CDR2 FYNNEI. This CDR3 comprises 13 residues. The V end was cut by 3 bases, the J end by 1 base, with 4 bases between. The CDR3 DNA sequence: TGTGCCAGCAGTGATCAGTCTGGAAACACCATATATTTT. Translating gives CASSDQSGNTIYF. Drawing the rest from reference TRBV2 and TRBJ1-3, the complete variable domain is EPEVTQTPSHQVTQMGQEVILRCVPISNHLYFYWYRQILGQKVEFLVSFYNNEISEKSEIFDDQFSVERPDGSNFTLKIRSTKLEDSAMYFCASSDQSGNTIYFGEGSWLTVV.

This chain joins TRBV6-5 and TRBJ1-4; no clear D. CDR1 and CDR2 (germline): MNHEY, SVGAGI. The CDR3 is 14 residues long. V was cut by 7 bases and J by 8 bases, with 17 bases left in between. CDR3 DNA: TGTGCCAGCACTAGGAGGCAGGATGGGGAAAAACTGTTTTTT. It codes for CASTRRQDGEKLFF.